What follows are 10 T cell receptor beta chains derived from one specimen sequenced in a study of T cells in Graves' hyperthyroidism and ophthalmopathy. From RNA transcripts, TCR beta CDR3 regions were amplified. A first-round RT-PCR of the TCR CDR3 used the HTBI primer set. TCRdb re-analysed the multiplex PCR reads in MiXCR, keeping a single row per CDR3 protein. The table includes approximately 210,000 distinct CDR3 sequences, approximately 17% detected once. Sequencing used blood. The receptors originated from a man aged 45-60 years with Graves' hyperthyroidism.

This clonotype appeared many times. The chain employs TRBV6-2 or TRBV6-3 and TRBJ2-1; 9 bases map to TRBD2. Germline-derived CDR1 and CDR2 are MNHEY and SVGEGT. V lost 8 bases, J lost 4 bases, and 9 bases stayed unmatched. The CDR3 has 15 amino acids. The CDR3 DNA reads TGTGCCAGCCTTCGAGGACTAGCGTCATACAATGAGCAGTTCTTC. Translation gives CASLRGLASYNEQFF.

This clonotype has ten or more counts. The chain couples TRBV11-2 to TRBJ2-7, with 11 bases identical to TRBD2. V lost 5 bases to trimming and J lost 0 bases; unmatched junction nucleotides: 3. CDR1 and CDR2 (germline): SGHAT, FQNNGV. This CDR3 comprises 15 residues. The CDR3 reads CASSRTSGFSYEQYF. The CDR3 region has the DNA TGTGCCAGCAGCCGGACTAGCGGGTTCTCCTACGAGCAGTACTTC.

This clonotype was seen repeatedly, ten times or more. The chain joins TRBV12-3 or TRBV12-4 to TRBJ2-7; 9 nucleotides match TRBD2. The CDR3 is made up of 17 amino acids. The V gene end was trimmed by 5 bases and the J gene end by 5 bases; junction bases not matched to a gene: 16. CDR3 amino acids: CASSLPSGSGRIHEQYF. CDR3 nucleotide sequence: TGTGCCAGCAGTCTTCCCTCGGGGAGCGGGAGGATCCACGAGCAGTACTTC.

V gene TRBV12-3 or TRBV12-4 combines with J gene TRBJ2-3; 8 nucleotides agree with TRBD2. The CDR3 spans 14 residues. The ends lost 7 bases at V and 3 bases at J; junction bases unmatched: 6. The CDR3 coding sequence is TGTGCCAGCACTCCGAGCGGGAGTACAGATACGCAGTATTTT. Its protein product is CASTPSGSTDTQYF.

V gene TRBV9 combines with J gene TRBJ2-2; 8 bases fit TRBD2. Trimming at V came to 3 bases and at J to 2 bases, leaving 9 bases not matched to a gene. The length of the CDR3 is 17 residues. Looked up from germline, CDR1 is SGDLS and CDR2 is YYNGEE. CDR3 amino acids: CASSASRAGGNTGELFF. The CDR3, as DNA: TGTGCCAGCAGCGCCTCCCGGGCGGGAGGAAACACCGGGGAGCTGTTTTTT.

At least ten counts were recorded for this clonotype. The V call is TRBV18, the J call TRBJ2-2; D assignment may be TRBD1 or TRBD2 (5 bases each). Germline V gene data show CDR1 as KGHSH and CDR2 as LQKENI. V was cut by 8 bases and J by 1 base, with 11 bases left in between. The CDR3 extends over 14 amino acids. The CDR3 sequence is CASTKGRNTGELFF. The DNA of the CDR3 is TGTGCCAGCACCAAGGGACGGAACACCGGGGAGCTGTTTTTT.

This clonotype was picked up many times. The CDR3 region is CAWSRGANTEAFF. In DNA, the CDR3 is TGTGCCTGGAGTCGCGGGGCTAACACTGAAGCTTTCTTT. The J gene is TRBJ1-1, the V gene TRBV30; the D gene is possibly TRBD1 (5 bases). V lost 2 bases, J lost 2 bases, and 9 bases lay in between. CDR1 GTSNPN and CDR2 SVGIG come from the germline V gene (reference sequence). The CDR3 is made up of 13 amino acids.

This clonotype has ten or more counts. V is TRBV30 and J is TRBJ1-1, with D possibly TRBD1 on 5 matching bases. V dropped 4 bases and J dropped 3 bases, with 9 bases sitting between them. The germline V gene has CDR1 GTSNPN and CDR2 SVGIG (reference sequence). CDR3 length: 12 amino acids. The CDR3 DNA follows: TGTGCCTGGAACCGACAGCACACTGAAGCTTTCTTT. Translation: CAWNRQHTEAFF.

In its sample, this clonotype was seen a few times. The chain employs TRBV12-3 or TRBV12-4 and TRBJ1-6, with 9 bases that match TRBD1. CDR3 length equals 15 residues. Trimming at V came to 1 base and at J to 5 bases, leaving 0 bases not matched to a gene. The CDR3 DNA sequence: TGTGCCAGCAGTTTAGGGACAGGGGATAATTCACCCCTCCACTTT. Residues: CASSLGTGDNSPLHF.

J is TRBJ2-3 and V is TRBV29-1; either TRBD1 or TRBD2 may fit D (5 bases each). Trimming took 8 bases from V and 4 from J, leaving 13 bases between them. The CDR3 spans 12 residues. Germline V CDR1 and CDR2: SQVTM, ANQGSEA. CDR3 sequence reads: CSLRRGPDTQYF. The CDR3 nucleotides are TGCAGCTTGAGAAGGGGACCAGATACGCAGTATTTT.